The 29 T cell receptor beta chains listed next were all sequenced from one sample in a study of T cell responses to AZD1222 COVID-19 vaccine. The method was immunoSEQ multiplex PCR; TCRdb's version includes in-frame clones alone and lacks a portion of them. This sample yields 90,000 to 120,000 clones, of which 87% are seen a single time; 3.5% to 4.5% belongs to the top ten. The sample was peripheral blood, taken on day 0 of AZD1222 vaccination. These TCRs come from an adult in good health.

V is TRBV19 and J is TRBJ1-4; a weak D match, TRBD1 (6 bases). The CDR3 runs 15 residues. V was shortened by 3 bases and J by 2 bases, with 10 bases between the two germline ends. CDR1 LNHDA and CDR2 SQIVND come from the germline V gene (reference sequence). CDR3 protein: CASSILGQTNEKLFF. CDR3 bases: TGTGCCAGTAGTATTCTCGGACAGACTAATGAAAAACTGTTTTTT. The whole variable domain, remainder taken from reference TRBV19 and TRBJ1-4, is DGGITQSPKYLFRKEGQNVTLSCEQNLNHDAMYWYRQDPGQGLRLIYYSQIVNDFQKGDIAEGYSVSREKKESFPLTVTSAQKNPTAFYLCASSILGQTNEKLFFGSGTQLSVL.

Only a few counts were recorded for this clone. J is TRBJ2-3 and V is TRBV2; D not certain. Germline CDR1 is SNHLY and CDR2 is FYNNEI. V lost 8 bases and J 1 base, leaving 10 bases between the germline ends. The CDR3 contains 13 residues. The CDR3 DNA sequence: TGTGCCAGCCGGCAAGAGGGCACAGATACGCAGTATTTT. Translation: CASRQEGTDTQYF.

About this clone: Within the sample, other DNA sequences also encode this same CDR3. The chain carries TRBV7-9 and TRBJ1-2, with TRBD1 as a possible D gene (5 bases). Germline V gene lookup returns CDR1 SEHNR and CDR2 FQNEAQ (reference sequence). Trimming shortened V by 1 base and J by 2 bases, and 11 bases separated the two germline ends. CDR3 size: 15 residues. The CDR3 is CASSLGVAGNYGYTF. DNA of the CDR3: TGTGCCAGCAGCTTAGGGGTTGCAGGGAACTATGGCTACACCTTC.

The genes are TRBV9 and TRBJ1-6; D is possibly TRBD1 (5 bases). Germline assignment: CDR1 SGDLS and CDR2 YYNGEE. The CDR3 length is 15 residues. Trimming removed 4 bases at V and 7 bases at J, with 15 bases between. Written as DNA, the CDR3 is TGTGCCAGCAGCATTTCCTCAGGGTTGAATTCACCCCTCCACTTT. Translated: CASSISSGLNSPLHF.

The rearrangement uses TRBV7-9 and TRBJ1-1; no reliable D call. Trimming took off 2 bases at V and 4 bases at J, with 8 bases between the two ends. The CDR3 runs 13 residues. Germline values: CDR1 SEHNR, CDR2 FQNEAQ (reference sequence). CDR3 sequence reads: CASSLSPVTEAFF. The CDR3 coding sequence is TGTGCCAGCAGCTTATCCCCAGTCACTGAAGCTTTCTTT.

The CDR3 coding sequence is TGCGCCAGCAGCCAAGTCTTATTCCGAGAGACCCAGTACTTC. It is translated as CASSQVLFRETQYF. The chain uses TRBV4-3 and TRBJ2-5; no reliable D call. Trimming left V 1 base short and J 4 bases short, with 10 bases between. This CDR3 spans 14 amino acids. CDR1 is LGHNA, CDR2 YSLEER, per germline.

This clone was recorded once. This chain links TRBV3-1 (or the pseudogene TRBV3-2) with TRBJ1-6; D is undetermined. Germline V CDR1 and CDR2: LGHDT, YNNKEL (reference sequence). Deletions cut 1 base from V and 8 bases from J, with 9 bases between. The CDR3 runs 14 residues. The CDR3 spells CASSQVDGDSPLHF. The DNA for the CDR3 is TGTGCCAGCAGCCAAGTGGACGGGGATTCACCCCTCCACTTT.

This clone was found once. The CDR3 region has the DNA TGTGCCAGCAGCCAAGACCTAGGGATTTCACCCCTCCACTTT. Its translation: CASSQDLGISPLHF. The J gene is TRBJ1-6, the V gene TRBV14; no clear D. The CDR3 runs to 14 residues. Trimming removed 0 bases from V and 9 bases from J, with 9 bases in between. Germline values: CDR1 SGHDN, CDR2 FVKESK.

The chain uses TRBV6-1 and TRBJ2-3; 10 positions match TRBD2. V shed 1 base, J shed 0 bases, and the junction held 10 bases outside the gene matches. The CDR3 spans 19 residues. Germline assignment: CDR1 MNHNS and CDR2 SASEGT. The CDR3 coding sequence is TGTGCCAGCAGTGAAGTGAATAGCGGGGGGCCTTTTAGCACAGATACGCAGTATTTT. It encodes CASSEVNSGGPFSTDTQYF.

V and J are TRBV5-1 and TRBJ2-7; 10 bases are shared with TRBD2. CDR1 SGHRS and CDR2 YFSETQ come from the germline V gene. The CDR3 contains 16 residues. Trimming took 3 bases from V and 0 from J; bases not matched to a gene: 6. The CDR3 coding sequence is TGCGCCAGCAGCTACGATAGCGGGGGGAGCTCCTACGAGCAGTACTTC. This gives the protein CASSYDSGGSSYEQYF.

The chain employs TRBV18 and TRBJ2-3; the match to TRBD2 covers 11 bases. The CDR3 sequence is 16 residues long. Losses at the gene ends were 3 bases for V and 4 bases for J; bases not matched to a gene: 6. Looked up from germline, CDR1 is KGHSH and CDR2 is LQKENI. Here the CDR3 reads CASSPPLAGGADTQYF. The CDR3 coding sequence is TGTGCCAGCTCACCGCCCCTAGCGGGGGGTGCAGATACGCAGTATTTT. Full variable domain (rest looked up from reference TRBV18 and TRBJ2-3): NAGVMQNPRHLVRRRGQEARLRCSPMKGHSHVYWYRQLPEEGLKFMVYLQKENIIDESGMPKERFSAEFPKEGPSILRIQQVVRGDSAAYFCASSPPLAGGADTQYFGPGTRLTVL.

This clone was picked up one time. This chain uses TRBV3-1 (or the pseudogene TRBV3-2) with TRBJ2-5; no clear D gene. Per germline, CDR1 LGHDT and CDR2 YNNKEL (reference sequence). Trimming stripped 0 bases from V and 7 bases from J, with 12 bases between. The CDR3 loop spans 14 amino acids. As DNA, the CDR3 is TGTGCCAGCAGCCAAGATCGGGTCAGTCGGACCCAGTACTTC. Amino acids: CASSQDRVSRTQYF.

This chain links TRBV9 with TRBJ1-2, with D perhaps matching TRBD1 (5 bases). CDR3 length: 14 residues. Germline V gives CDR1 SGDLS, CDR2 YYNGEE. V lost 5 bases, J lost 6 bases, and 17 bases lay in between. In nucleotides, the CDR3 is TGTGCCAGCAGTTTAAACCAGGGTACTGATGGCTACACCTTC. Protein sequence: CASSLNQGTDGYTF.

The V gene is TRBV12-3 or TRBV12-4, the J gene TRBJ1-6; D is unresolved. Trimming left V 1 base short and J 10 bases short, with 5 bases between. The CDR3 extends over 12 amino acids. The CDR3 coding sequence is TGTGCCAGCAGTTTAGTGGGGTCACCCCTCCACTTT. Translated, it gives CASSLVGSPLHF.

This clone was counted a single time. This chain uses TRBV7-6 with TRBJ2-4; the D gene is possibly TRBD2 (5 bases). CDR1 SGHVS and CDR2 FNYEAQ come from the germline V gene. The CDR3 is 13 residues long. Trimming removed 5 bases from V and 8 bases from J, with 13 bases in between. CDR3 nucleotides: TGTGCCAGCAGCCGGCGGGTCGAGGACATTCAGTACTTC. It is translated as CASSRRVEDIQYF.

The chain recombines TRBV6-5 with TRBJ1-1; D is unresolved. The CDR3 has 12 residues. In germline, CDR1 is MNHEY, CDR2 SVGAGI. Trimming pared 3 bases from V and 1 base from J, leaving 3 bases between. The CDR3 DNA reads as TGTGCCAGCAGTTATCCGAACACTGAAGCTTTCTTT. Its translation is CASSYPNTEAFF.

The CDR3: CASSLGTSGSAGELFF. The CDR3 DNA reads as TGCGCCAGCAGCTTGGGGACTAGCGGGAGCGCCGGGGAGCTGTTTTTT. The chain carries TRBV5-1 and TRBJ2-2, with 13 nucleotides matching TRBD2. Germline assignment: CDR1 SGHRS and CDR2 YFSETQ. The CDR3 consists of 16 residues. V lost 0 bases to trimming and J lost 6 bases; unmatched junction nucleotides: 2.

The CDR3 nucleotides are TGCGCCAGCAGTGAGTCGGCGGGGAGTTCTTACACAGATACGCAGTATTTT. It yields the protein CASSESAGSSYTDTQYF. The rearrangement links TRBV10-1 to TRBJ2-3; possible D gene TRBD2, 6 bases. Germline values: CDR1 WNHNN, CDR2 SYGVQD (reference sequence). This CDR3 comprises 17 residues. Trimming shortened V by 0 bases and J by 2 bases, and 15 bases separated the two germline ends.

The count of this clone is one. The rearrangement uses TRBV9 and TRBJ1-2; no clear D. Trimming took off 7 bases at V and 0 bases at J, with 25 bases between the two ends. Per the germline V gene, CDR1 is SGDLS and CDR2 is YYNGEE. This CDR3 is built from 18 residues. The CDR3 protein is CASASAGEADETNYGYTF. Written as DNA, the CDR3 is TGTGCCAGCGCCTCAGCTGGGGAGGCAGATGAGACTAACTATGGCTACACCTTC.

This chain uses TRBV7-3 with TRBJ1-5; TRBD1 aligns across 9 bases. Losses at the gene ends were 5 bases for V and 9 bases for J; bases not matched to a gene: 11. Germline CDR1 reads SGHTA; CDR2 reads FQGTGA. The CDR3 runs to 15 residues. The CDR3 DNA is TGTGCCAGCAGCCTACAGACAGGGGGAGGTCCGCCCCAGCATTTT. As protein: CASSLQTGGGPPQHF. The variable domain in full, completed from reference TRBV7-3 and TRBJ1-5, reads GAGVSQTPSNKVTEKGKYVELRCDPISGHTALYWYRQSLGQGPEFLIYFQGTGAADDSGLPNDRFFAVRPEGSVSTLKIQRTERGDSAVYLCASSLQTGGGPPQHFGDGTRLSIL.

The V gene is TRBV5-4, the J gene TRBJ2-2; 9 nucleotides agree with TRBD1. V lost 4 bases and J lost 3; bases outside the gene matches: 7. This CDR3 is built from 16 residues. CDR1 and CDR2 from the germline V gene are SGHNT and YYREEE (reference sequence). As DNA, the CDR3 is TGTGCCAGCAGCCCCCCGGGACAGGGAGACACCGGGGAGCTGTTTTTT. This translates into CASSPPGQGDTGELFF. Variable domain in full (rest from reference TRBV5-4 and TRBJ2-2): ETGVTQSPTHLIKTRGQQVTLRCSSQSGHNTVSWYQQALGQGPQFIFQYYREEENGRGNFPPRFSGLQFPNYSSELNVNALELDDSALYLCASSPPGQGDTGELFFGEGSRLTVL.

The CDR3 sequence: CASSSETAPDSRYGYTF. The CDR3 DNA reads as TGTGCCAGCAGCTCAGAAACCGCCCCCGACAGTAGATATGGCTACACCTTC. The rearrangement links TRBV7-3 to TRBJ1-2; D is perhaps TRBD1 (5 bases). CDR3 length: 17 amino acids. The V end was cut by 4 bases, the J end by 5 bases, with 23 bases between. Germline assignment: CDR1 SGHTA and CDR2 FQGTGA.

The CDR3: CSVASGRAEDRNEQFF. CDR3 in DNA: TGCAGCGTTGCTAGCGGGAGGGCCGAAGATAGGAATGAGCAGTTCTTC. The chain carries TRBV29-1 and TRBJ2-1; 12 bases agree with TRBD2. The junction had 11 bases not matched to a gene; V was cut back by 4 bases and J by 7 bases. CDR3 length equals 16 residues. Germline-derived CDR1 and CDR2 are SQVTM and ANQGSEA.

V is TRBV4-3 and J is TRBJ1-4; TRBD1 aligns across 7 bases. CDR1 and CDR2 from the germline V gene are LGHNA and YSLEER. This CDR3 is 15 amino acids long. The V and J ends lost 4 bases and 5 bases, in that order; junction bases with no gene match: 7. DNA for the CDR3: TGCGCCAGCAGCCCCCGACAGGGAAAAAATGAAAAACTGTTTTTT. Translation gives CASSPRQGKNEKLFF.

The rearrangement joins TRBV14 to TRBJ2-7; D is uncertain. The CDR3 is 12 amino acids. Trimming left V 2 bases short and J 10 bases short, with 12 bases between. Germline loops: CDR1 SGHDN, CDR2 FVKESK. CDR3 protein: CASSQLWGLQYF. DNA of the CDR3: TGTGCCAGCAGCCAACTTTGGGGTCTACAGTACTTC.

This rearrangement joins TRBV27 to TRBJ1-5, with D perhaps matching TRBD1 (5 bases). CDR3 length equals 14 residues. Between the trimmed V and J ends, which lost 2 bases and 4 bases, there was a span of 9 bases. Germline CDR1 is MNHEY and CDR2 is SMNVEV (reference sequence). CDR3 protein: CASSLGATNQPQHF. For the CDR3, the DNA is TGTGCCAGCAGTTTAGGGGCCACGAATCAGCCCCAGCATTTT.

This sequence joins TRBV5-8 and TRBJ1-4, with D perhaps TRBD1 (5 bases). This CDR3 is 16 amino acids long. Germline assignment: CDR1 SGHTS and CDR2 YDEGEE. Trimming shortened V by 4 bases and J by 7 bases, and 20 bases separated the two germline ends. CDR3 bases: TGTGCCAGCAGCCGAGGGACGGACCCCGGAGGTGAAAAACTGTTTTTT. Translation gives CASSRGTDPGGEKLFF.

V is TRBV19 and J is TRBJ1-1; D may be TRBD1 (5 bases). Per the germline V gene, CDR1 is LNHDA and CDR2 is SQIVND (reference sequence). Trimming took 3 bases from V and 3 from J, leaving 17 bases between them. The CDR3 spans 16 residues. The CDR3 DNA reads as TGTGCCAGTAGTATGCCCCTCGGAGGGGAGGACACTGAAGCTTTCTTT. The encoded protein is CASSMPLGGEDTEAFF.

The chain has TRBV5-4 and TRBJ2-3; tentative D call: TRBD1 (6 bases). The CDR3 consists of 14 residues. Germline V gene data show CDR1 as SGHNT and CDR2 as YYREEE (reference sequence). With 3 bases removed from V and 2 bases from J, the gap between germline ends came to 10 bases. The CDR3 DNA reads as TGTGCCAGCAGCTCACAGGGTTCCACAGATACGCAGTATTTT. Amino acids: CASSSQGSTDTQYF.